The present T cell receptor (beta chain) was sequenced within a study of cytomegalovirus exposure and HLA in healthy donors. Points from the study as a whole: A later analysis linked a missense DCLRE1C variant to TCR beta V- and J-gene trimming. A previous analysis found most TCR beta V segments productive roughly 87% or roughly 30% of the time. In a later analysis, specific HLA alleles were associated with 15,000 or so TCR beta sequences at a 0.05 false discovery rate. Most sequenced TCRs were rare (though some public TCRs occurred in many donors).

The CDR3 totals 15 residues. CDR1 MNHEY and CDR2 SVGAGI come from the germline V gene. J lost 6 bases, V lost 5 bases, and 7 bases had no gene match. On this clone itself: The antigen remains unidentified.

PCR amplification relied on 60 Vbeta primers (plus 13 Jbeta primers). This table comes from immunoSEQ multiplex PCR, and its TCRdb copy is limited to in-frame clones, with some not included. The sample includes around 76,000 clones, around 70% of them seen just once. The sequencing input was PBMCs. This TCR came from a woman aged 45 to 65 in good health and CMV-seropositive. The chain recombines TRBV6-5 with TRBJ2-2, with 9 positions matching TRBD1. Here the CDR3 DNA reads TGTGCCAGCAGTCCCGGGACAGGGAGGGCCGGGGAGCTGTTTTTT. Its protein product is CASSPGTGRAGELFF.